Detailed here is one T cell receptor beta chain. What it binds is unknown. A single base separates this from a much larger clone, so it may be a read error. This entry is derived from a study of Graves' ophthalmopathy and Graves' hyperthyroidism. Turning to the study itself: Peripheral blood was obtained at first diagnosis, ahead of any treatment.

General observations from the study: Sensitivity reached 87.88% and specificity over 65% for a 13-signature model separating ophthalmopathy from stable hyperthyroidism. Appearing in blood as well were most expanded thyroid clonotypes above 0.001 frequency.

The study amplified TCR beta CDR3 regions using RNA transcripts. Second-round multiplex PCR came after a first-round RT-PCR that employed HTBI primers. TCRdb reanalysed the multiplex PCR reads using MiXCR and keeps one entry per CDR3 protein. This table has hundreds of thousands of distinct CDR3 sequences, 45% to 55% appearing once. Sequenced: peripheral blood. This sequence originates from an adult man with Graves' ophthalmopathy.

For the CDR3, the DNA is TGTGCCAGCAGCCCACAGCTGAACACTGAAGCTTTCTTT. As protein: CASSPQLNTEAFF. The J gene is TRBJ1-1, the V gene TRBV7-2, with D uncertain. The CDR3 contains 13 residues. Per the germline V gene, CDR1 is SGHTA and CDR2 is FQGNSA. V was cut by 5 bases and J by 0 bases, with 7 bases left in between.